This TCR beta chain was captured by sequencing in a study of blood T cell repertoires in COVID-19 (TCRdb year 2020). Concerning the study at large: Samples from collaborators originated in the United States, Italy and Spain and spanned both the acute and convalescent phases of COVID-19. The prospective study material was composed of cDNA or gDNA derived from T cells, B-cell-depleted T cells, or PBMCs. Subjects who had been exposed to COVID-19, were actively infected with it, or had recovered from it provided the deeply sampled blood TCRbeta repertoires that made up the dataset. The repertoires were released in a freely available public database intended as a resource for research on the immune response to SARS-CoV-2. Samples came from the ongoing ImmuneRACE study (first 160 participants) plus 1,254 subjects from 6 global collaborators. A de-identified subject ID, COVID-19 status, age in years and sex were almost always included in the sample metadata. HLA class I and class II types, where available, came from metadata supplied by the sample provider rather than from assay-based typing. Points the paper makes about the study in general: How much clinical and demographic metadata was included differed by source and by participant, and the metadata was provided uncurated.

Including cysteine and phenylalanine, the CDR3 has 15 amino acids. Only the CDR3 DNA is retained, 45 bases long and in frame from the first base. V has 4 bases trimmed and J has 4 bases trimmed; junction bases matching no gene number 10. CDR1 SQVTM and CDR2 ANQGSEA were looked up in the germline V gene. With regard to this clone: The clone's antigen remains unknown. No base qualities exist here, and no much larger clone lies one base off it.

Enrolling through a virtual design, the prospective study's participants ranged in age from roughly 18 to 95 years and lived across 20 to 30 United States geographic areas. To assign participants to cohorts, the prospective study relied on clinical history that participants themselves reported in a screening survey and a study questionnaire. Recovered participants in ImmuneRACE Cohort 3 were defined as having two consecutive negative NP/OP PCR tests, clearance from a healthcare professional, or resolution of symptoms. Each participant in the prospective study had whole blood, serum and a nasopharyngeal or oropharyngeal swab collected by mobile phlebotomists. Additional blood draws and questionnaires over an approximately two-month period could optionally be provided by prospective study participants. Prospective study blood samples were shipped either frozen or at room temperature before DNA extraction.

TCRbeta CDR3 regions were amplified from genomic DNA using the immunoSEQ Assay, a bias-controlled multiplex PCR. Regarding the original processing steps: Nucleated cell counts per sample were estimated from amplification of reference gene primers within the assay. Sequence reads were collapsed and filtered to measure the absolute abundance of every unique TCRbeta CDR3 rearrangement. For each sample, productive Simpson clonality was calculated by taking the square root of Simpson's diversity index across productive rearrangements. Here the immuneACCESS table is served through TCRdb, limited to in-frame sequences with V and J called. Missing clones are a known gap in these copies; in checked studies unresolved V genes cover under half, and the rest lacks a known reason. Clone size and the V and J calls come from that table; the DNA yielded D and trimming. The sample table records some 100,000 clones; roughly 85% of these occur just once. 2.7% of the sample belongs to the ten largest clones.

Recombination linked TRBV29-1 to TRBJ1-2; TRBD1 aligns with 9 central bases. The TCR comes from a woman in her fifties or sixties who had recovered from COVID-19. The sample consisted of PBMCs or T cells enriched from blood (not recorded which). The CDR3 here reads CSVGVGQGSRYGYTF. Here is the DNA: TGCAGCGTTGGGGTTGGACAGGGGAGTCGCTATGGCTACACCTTC.